The clone carrying this T cell receptor (beta chain) was seen only a few times. Its antigen is not known. Library preparation (for TCRbeta) was performed with unique molecular identifiers. TCRdb reprocessed the PCR reads with MiXCR, giving one entry per CDR3 protein. The table records 250,000 to 350,000 distinct CDR3 sequences, roughly 25% of them present only once. This CDR3 is built from 15 residues. Germline V lookup: CDR1 LGHDT, CDR2 YNNKEL (reference sequence). V was trimmed by 0 bases and J by 4 bases, leaving 11 bases between them. The data were taken from a study of T-cell reconstitution after alpha-beta-depleted transplantation in children. Study-level findings and limits: One year post-transplant, T-cell counts and diversity were largely derived from T cells produced anew.

The sequencing here drew on PBMCs, mostly from graft donor cells, taken 180 days after TCRalphabeta/CD19-depleted stem cell transplant. This chain connects TRBV3-1 to TRBJ2-3; weak D call: TRBD2 (6 bases). This receptor was taken from a male patient younger than 18 who had a stem cell transplant for acute lymphoblastic leukemia, so the T cells may come from the graft donor. The CDR3 DNA is TGTGCCAGCAGCCAAGACGGGAGAGGGCCAGATACGCAGTATTTT. Translated, it gives CASSQDGRGPDTQYF.